These 27 T cell receptor beta chains were all obtained from the same sample, sequenced in a study of T cell repertoires in cytomegalovirus infection. TCRdb processed the reads anew with MiXCR; each CDR3 protein has one entry. The sample includes more than 400,000 distinct CDR3 sequences, about 30% of them seen just once. The sequencing input was PBMCs. The receptors come from a human donor in good health (CMV status not recorded). Some clones in this sample may be carry-over from other donors' samples.

The chain employs TRBV7-9 and TRBJ1-1; TRBD1 agrees at 7 bases. The length of the CDR3 is 14 residues. Germline V gene sequence: CDR1 SEHNR, CDR2 FQNEAQ (reference sequence). With 4 bases clipped from V and 5 bases from J, the junction kept 7 bases outside the gene matches. CDR3 protein: CASSSSGGITEAFF. The CDR3 DNA reads TGTGCCAGCAGCTCGTCAGGGGGGATAACTGAAGCTTTCTTT.

This clonotype has only a few counts. The genes are TRBV24-1 and TRBJ2-3; TRBD2 aligns across 9 bases. There are 16 residues in the CDR3. The germline gives CDR1 KGHDR, CDR2 SFDVKD. V was pared by 1 base and J by 4 bases, with 5 bases of the junction left unmatched. The CDR3 protein is CATSDLGGRASDTQYF. DNA of the CDR3: TGTGCCACCAGTGATTTAGGCGGGAGGGCCTCAGATACGCAGTATTTT.

This clonotype was observed a handful of times. The rearrangement links TRBV20-1 to TRBJ2-3; TRBD2 agrees at 8 bases. The V segment lost 1 base and the J segment 0 bases; nucleotides outside the gene matches: 3. Germline V gives CDR1 DFQATT, CDR2 SNEGSKA (reference sequence). The CDR3 has 15 amino acids. CDR3 nucleotides: TGCAGTGCTAGAGTAGCTAGCGGGAGCACAGATACGCAGTATTTT. Protein: CSARVASGSTDTQYF.

The V call is TRBV27, the J call TRBJ2-1, with 7 bases lining up with TRBD2. Germline V gene lookup returns CDR1 MNHEY and CDR2 SMNVEV (reference sequence). The CDR3 runs to 15 residues. V dropped 6 bases and J dropped 1; count of bases not matched to a gene: 6. CDR3 loop: CASRPTSESYNEQFF. DNA of the CDR3: TGTGCCAGCAGACCAACTAGCGAGTCCTACAATGAGCAGTTCTTC.

The CDR3 DNA reads as TGCAGCGTTATACAGGGTGGGCAAGAGACCCAGTACTTC. Amino acids: CSVIQGGQETQYF. The chain links TRBV29-1 to TRBJ2-5, with D tentatively TRBD1 (6 bases). The V gene's germline CDR1 is SQVTM and CDR2 ANQGSEA. V was shortened by 5 bases and J by 2 bases, with 12 bases between the two germline ends. This CDR3 has 13 amino acids.

The chain employs TRBV7-9 and TRBJ1-2; 7 nucleotides agree with TRBD1. The CDR3 has 14 amino acids. V trimming: 5 bases; J trimming: 2 bases; junction bases outside the gene matches: 5. Germline loops: CDR1 SEHNR, CDR2 FQNEAQ (reference sequence). CDR3 nucleotides: TGTGCCAGCAGCGAGAAGGGACAGAACTATGGCTACACCTTC. The encoded protein is CASSEKGQNYGYTF.

This rearrangement joins TRBV20-1 to TRBJ2-1; perhaps TRBD1 as D (6 bases). The CDR3 sequence is 16 residues long. The V end lost 2 bases, the J end lost 4 bases, and 18 bases lay between the germline ends. The germline V gene has CDR1 DFQATT and CDR2 SNEGSKA (reference sequence). CDR3 nucleotides: TGCAGTGCTAGAACCGTACCGGGACATCAATACAATGAGCAGTTCTTC. It translates to CSARTVPGHQYNEQFF.

In this sample, this clonotype turned up a few times. V and J are TRBV7-2 and TRBJ2-6, with 10 bases that match TRBD2. The CDR3 runs to 18 residues. The V and J ends lost 4 bases and 0 bases, in that order; junction bases with no gene match: 6. From germline, CDR1 is SGHTA and CDR2 FQGNSA. CDR3 sequence (DNA): TGTGCCAGCAGCTCCCGACTAGCGGGTACCTCTGGGGCCAACGTCCTGACTTTC. Translation gives CASSSRLAGTSGANVLTF.

The chain is built from TRBV29-1 and TRBJ2-1; D possibly corresponds to TRBD2 (6 bases). CDR1 and CDR2 (germline): SQVTM, ANQGSEA. The CDR3 is 11 amino acids. V gave up 8 bases and J gave up 10 bases, with 15 bases separating them. Written as DNA, the CDR3 is TGCAGCCCCCGGAGGGAGCAAGAGCAGTTCTTC. Protein product: CSPRREQEQFF.

This rearrangement joins TRBV12-3 or TRBV12-4 to TRBJ2-7, with D tentatively TRBD1 (6 bases). The ends were cut back, 9 bases at V and 7 bases at J, with 22 bases in the middle. The CDR3 contains 14 residues. The CDR3 DNA follows: TGTGCCAGTCGGCTCGGCCTGGGGGCGGATGAGCAGTACTTC. It specifies CASRLGLGADEQYF.

Only a few counts were recorded for this clonotype. The chain employs TRBV19 and TRBJ1-5; TRBD1 is a possible D gene (6 bases). Looked up from germline, CDR1 is LNHDA and CDR2 is SQIVND (reference sequence). This CDR3 comprises 15 residues. V gave up 6 bases and J gave up 7 bases, with 19 bases separating them. The CDR3 reads CASRTSGAQRQPQHF. Written as DNA, the CDR3 is TGTGCCAGTAGAACCTCAGGGGCCCAGCGGCAGCCCCAGCATTTT.

There are many counts of this clonotype. The V and J genes are TRBV7-3 and TRBJ1-1; TRBD1 might be the D (6 bases). Germline CDR1 is SGHTA and CDR2 is FQGTGA. The CDR3 totals 13 residues. V was shortened by 0 bases and J by 7 bases, with 9 bases between the two germline ends. The CDR3 nucleotides are TGTGCCAGCAGCTTAACTCAGGACAGTGAAGCTTTCTTT. Amino acid sequence: CASSLTQDSEAFF.

V gene TRBV5-4 combines with J gene TRBJ2-1, with TRBD2 matching 7 bases. V lost 1 base to trimming and J lost 7 bases; unmatched junction nucleotides: 11. The CDR3 contains 16 residues. Germline CDR1 is SGHNT and CDR2 is YYREEE (reference sequence). Here the CDR3 DNA reads TGTGCCAGCAGCTTGAATCTGGGGACTAAACATAATGAGCAGTTCTTC. It specifies CASSLNLGTKHNEQFF.

V usage is TRBV20-1 and J usage is TRBJ2-3; 10 nucleotides line up with TRBD1. Unmatched junction bases numbered 15, after V lost 5 bases and J lost 7 bases. This CDR3 has 16 residues. Germline V gene data show CDR1 as DFQATT and CDR2 as SNEGSKA (reference sequence). In DNA form, the CDR3 reads TGCAGTGCTGATCTGAACGGGGACAGGGGAAGCTATACGCAGTATTTT. Its translation: CSADLNGDRGSYTQYF.

The chain is built from TRBV29-1 and TRBJ2-2, with 8 bases identical to TRBD2. From germline, CDR1 is SQVTM and CDR2 ANQGSEA. J gave up 2 bases and V 0 bases, and 11 bases lay outside the gene matches. The length of the CDR3 is 18 residues. CDR3 sequence reads: CSVEDLRKSGGNTGELFF. The CDR3 DNA reads as TGCAGCGTTGAAGATCTCCGGAAGAGCGGGGGAAACACCGGGGAGCTGTTTTTT.

V is TRBV27 and J is TRBJ2-1; D is possibly TRBD1 (6 bases). The germline V gene has CDR1 MNHEY and CDR2 SMNVEV (reference sequence). V lost 5 bases, J lost 5 bases, and 13 bases lay in between. The CDR3 is 14 residues long. The DNA for the CDR3 is TGTGCCAGCAGTGGGGGACACCTCAACAATGAGCAGTTCTTC. Protein sequence: CASSGGHLNNEQFF.

This chain joins TRBV28 and TRBJ2-6, with 9 bases that match TRBD1. Germline V lookup: CDR1 MDHEN, CDR2 SYDVKM. Losses at the gene ends were 3 bases for V and 0 bases for J; bases not matched to a gene: 3. This CDR3 has 17 residues. The CDR3 DNA follows: TGTGCCAGCAGTTTCGGACAGGGGCCCTCTGGGGCCAACGTCCTGACTTTC. It is translated as CASSFGQGPSGANVLTF.

The J gene is TRBJ2-3, the V gene TRBV7-2, with D perhaps matching TRBD2 (5 bases). The CDR3 consists of 16 residues. CDR1 and CDR2 from the germline V gene are SGHTA and FQGNSA. Between the trimmed V and J ends, which lost 5 bases and 2 bases, there was a span of 17 bases. CDR3 nucleotide sequence: TGTGCCAGCAGCCCCCGAGGGATCAAAACCACAGATACGCAGTATTTT. It codes for CASSPRGIKTTDTQYF.

The gene calls are TRBV19 and TRBJ1-2, with D unresolved. CDR3 length: 14 residues. The germline V gene has CDR1 LNHDA and CDR2 SQIVND (reference sequence). V lost 7 bases and J lost 2, with 14 bases in between. DNA of the CDR3: TGTGCCAGTACCCCTAGTCGACGGAACTATGGCTACACCTTC. This gives the protein CASTPSRRNYGYTF.

The V gene is TRBV20-1, the J gene TRBJ1-4; no clear D gene. Trimming took off 6 bases at V and 0 bases at J, with 11 bases between the two ends. The CDR3 is made up of 14 amino acids. Germline loops: CDR1 DFQATT, CDR2 SNEGSKA (reference sequence). The CDR3 nucleotides are TGCAGTGCGCCCCCGGGGACAACTAATGAAAAACTGTTTTTT. Translation gives CSAPPGTTNEKLFF.

This clonotype turned up a few times. The chain combines TRBV4-3 with TRBJ1-4; the match to TRBD1 covers 8 bases. V shed 4 bases, J shed 5 bases, and the junction held 9 bases outside the gene matches. CDR3 length equals 16 residues. Germline CDR1 and CDR2: LGHNA and YSLEER. The CDR3 reads CASSPAGTGPNEKLFF. The CDR3, as DNA: TGCGCCAGCAGCCCAGCAGGGACAGGTCCAAATGAAAAACTGTTTTTT.

This clonotype was counted many times. J is TRBJ1-2 and V is TRBV12-3 or TRBV12-4; D possibly corresponds to TRBD1 (5 bases). V was cut by 5 bases and J by 5 bases, with 9 bases left in between. The CDR3 spans 12 residues. The CDR3 here is CASSPGVYGYTF. The CDR3 DNA is TGTGCCAGCAGTCCGGGGGTGTATGGCTACACCTTC.

This chain links TRBV23-1 with TRBJ2-7; tentatively, D is TRBD1 or TRBD2 (5 bases each). TRBV23-1 is flagged as an ORF with uncertain function. The CDR3 extends over 15 amino acids. V was pared by 8 bases and J by 5 bases, with 22 bases between. The CDR3 region is CASFGAGTGAHEQYV. For the CDR3, the DNA is TGCGCCAGCTTCGGAGCAGGGACCGGGGCCCACGAGCAGTACGTC.

Many counts were recorded for this clonotype. The chain joins TRBV7-2 to TRBJ1-4; D unresolved. Trimming pared 7 bases from V and 0 bases from J, leaving 15 bases between. CDR3 length equals 16 residues. Germline values: CDR1 SGHTA, CDR2 FQGNSA. The CDR3 nucleotides are TGTGCCAGCACCCTTCAGAGCTCTGCAACTAATGAAAAACTGTTTTTT. This sequence encodes CASTLQSSATNEKLFF. The whole variable domain, remainder taken from reference TRBV7-2 and TRBJ1-4, is GAGVSQSPSNKVTEKGKDVELRCDPISGHTALYWYRQSLGQGLEFLIYFQGNSAPDKSGLPSDRFSAERTGGSVSTLTIQRTQQEDSAVYLCASTLQSSATNEKLFFGSGTQLSVL.

Points on this clonotype: This may be a read error, as it is one base from a much larger clone. This chain joins TRBV7-2 and TRBJ2-5, with D unclear. Germline V gene sequence: CDR1 SGHTA, CDR2 FQGNSA. The ends were cut back, 5 bases at V and 6 bases at J, with 13 bases in the middle. The CDR3 totals 13 residues. Here the CDR3 DNA reads TGTGCCAGCAGCGGGAAAGTGGGAAAGACCCAGTACTTC. It encodes CASSGKVGKTQYF.

This rearrangement joins TRBV28 to TRBJ1-4; TRBD1 might be the D (6 bases). The germline V and J ends were trimmed by 2 bases and 8 bases, with 12 bases remaining between them. The CDR3 is 14 amino acids. Germline V CDR1 and CDR2: MDHEN, SYDVKM. CDR3 in DNA: TGTGCCAGCAGTTTAAGGGGGGTTTACGAAAAACTGTTTTTT. Its translation: CASSLRGVYEKLFF.

This clonotype was found a few times. The J gene is TRBJ2-1, the V gene TRBV7-2; 11 nucleotides match TRBD2. Germline V CDR1 and CDR2: SGHTA, FQGNSA. CDR3 length: 18 amino acids. Losses at the gene ends were 2 bases for V and 7 bases for J; bases not matched to a gene: 13. CDR3 coding DNA: TGTGCCAGCAGCTTAAAACTAGCGGGAGTCCTCGGGCGTAATGAGCAGTTCTTC. As protein: CASSLKLAGVLGRNEQFF.